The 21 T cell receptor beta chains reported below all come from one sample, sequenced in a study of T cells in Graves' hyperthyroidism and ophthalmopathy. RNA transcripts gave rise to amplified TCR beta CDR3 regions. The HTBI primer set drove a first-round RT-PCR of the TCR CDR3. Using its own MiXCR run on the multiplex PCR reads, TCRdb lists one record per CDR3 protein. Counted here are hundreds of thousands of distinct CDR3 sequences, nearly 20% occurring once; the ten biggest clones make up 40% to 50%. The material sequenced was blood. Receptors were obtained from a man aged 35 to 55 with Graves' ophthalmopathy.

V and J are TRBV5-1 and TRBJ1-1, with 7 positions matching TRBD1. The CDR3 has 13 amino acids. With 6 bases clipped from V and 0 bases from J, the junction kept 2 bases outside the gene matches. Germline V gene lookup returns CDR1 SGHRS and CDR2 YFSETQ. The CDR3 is CASKTGLNTEAFF. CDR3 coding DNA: TGCGCCAGCAAGACAGGGCTGAACACTGAAGCTTTCTTT.

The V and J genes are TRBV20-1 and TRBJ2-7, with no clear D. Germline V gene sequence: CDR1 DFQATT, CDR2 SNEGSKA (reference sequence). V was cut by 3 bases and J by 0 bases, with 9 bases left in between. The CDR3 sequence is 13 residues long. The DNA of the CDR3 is TGCAGTGCTAGCGACCGGAGCTCCTACGAGCAGTACTTC. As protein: CSASDRSSYEQYF.

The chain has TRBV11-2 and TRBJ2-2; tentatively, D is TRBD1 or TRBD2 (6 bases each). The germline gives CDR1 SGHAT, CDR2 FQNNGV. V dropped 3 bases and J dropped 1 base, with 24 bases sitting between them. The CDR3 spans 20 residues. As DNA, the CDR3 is TGTGCCAGCAGCTTTCCCCGGGGCGCCTGGGGGGCACGGAACACCGGGGAGCTGTTTTTT. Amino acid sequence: CASSFPRGAWGARNTGELFF.

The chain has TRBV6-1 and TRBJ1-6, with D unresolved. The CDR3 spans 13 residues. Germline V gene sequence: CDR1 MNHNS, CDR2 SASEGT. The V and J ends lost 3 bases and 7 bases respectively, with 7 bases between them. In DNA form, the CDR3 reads TGTGCCAGCAGTGAGAAAGAGAATTCACCCCTCCACTTT. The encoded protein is CASSEKENSPLHF.

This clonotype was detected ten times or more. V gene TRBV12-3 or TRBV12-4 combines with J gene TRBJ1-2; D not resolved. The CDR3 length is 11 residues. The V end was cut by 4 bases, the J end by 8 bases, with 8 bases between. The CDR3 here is CASSSGYGYTF. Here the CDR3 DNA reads TGTGCCAGCAGTTCGGGGTACGGCTACACCTTC.

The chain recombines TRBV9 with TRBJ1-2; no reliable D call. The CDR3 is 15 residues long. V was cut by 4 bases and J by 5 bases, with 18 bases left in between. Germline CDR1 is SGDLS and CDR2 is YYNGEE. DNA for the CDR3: TGTGCCAGCAGCCCCGAAGGGCACGGGTTTTATGGCTACACCTTC. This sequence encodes CASSPEGHGFYGYTF.

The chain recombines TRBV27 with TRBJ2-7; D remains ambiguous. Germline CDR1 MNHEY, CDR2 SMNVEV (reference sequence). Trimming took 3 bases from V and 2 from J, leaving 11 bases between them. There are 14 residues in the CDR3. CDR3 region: CASSFLRSPYEQYF. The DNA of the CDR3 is TGTGCCAGCAGTTTTTTGCGATCCCCCTACGAGCAGTACTTC.

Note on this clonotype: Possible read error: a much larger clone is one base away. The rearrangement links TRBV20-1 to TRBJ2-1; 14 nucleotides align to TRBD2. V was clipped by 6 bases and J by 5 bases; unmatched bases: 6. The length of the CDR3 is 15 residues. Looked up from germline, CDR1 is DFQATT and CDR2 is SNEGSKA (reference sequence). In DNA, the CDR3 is TGCAGTGCGACTAGCGGGAGGGCCGTCGACAATGAGCAGTTCTTC. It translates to CSATSGRAVDNEQFF.

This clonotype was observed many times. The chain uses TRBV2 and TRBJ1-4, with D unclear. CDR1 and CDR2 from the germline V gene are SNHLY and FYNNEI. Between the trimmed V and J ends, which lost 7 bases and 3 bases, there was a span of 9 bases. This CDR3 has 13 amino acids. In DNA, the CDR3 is TGTGCCAGCAACGGCAGTCCTAATGAAAAACTGTTTTTT. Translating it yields CASNGSPNEKLFF.

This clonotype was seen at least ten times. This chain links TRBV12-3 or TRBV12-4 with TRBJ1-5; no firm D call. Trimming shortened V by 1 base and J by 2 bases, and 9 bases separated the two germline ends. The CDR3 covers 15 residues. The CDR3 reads CASSLGERGNQPQHF. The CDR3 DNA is TGTGCCAGCAGTTTAGGAGAAAGGGGCAATCAGCCCCAGCATTTT.

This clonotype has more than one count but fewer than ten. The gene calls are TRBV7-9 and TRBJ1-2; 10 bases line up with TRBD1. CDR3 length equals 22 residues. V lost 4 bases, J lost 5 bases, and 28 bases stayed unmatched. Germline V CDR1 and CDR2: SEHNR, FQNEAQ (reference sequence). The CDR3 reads CASSSPPGTGEPLLGHSYGYTF. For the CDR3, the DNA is TGTGCCAGCAGCTCCCCTCCCGGGACAGGGGAACCCCTCCTGGGTCATTCGTATGGCTACACCTTC.

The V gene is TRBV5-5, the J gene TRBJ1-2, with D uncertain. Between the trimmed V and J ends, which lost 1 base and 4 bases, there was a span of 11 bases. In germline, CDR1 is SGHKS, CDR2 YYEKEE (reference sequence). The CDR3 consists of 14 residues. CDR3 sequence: CASSLMGNGYGYTF. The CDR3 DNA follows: TGTGCCAGCAGCTTGATGGGTAACGGCTATGGCTACACCTTC.

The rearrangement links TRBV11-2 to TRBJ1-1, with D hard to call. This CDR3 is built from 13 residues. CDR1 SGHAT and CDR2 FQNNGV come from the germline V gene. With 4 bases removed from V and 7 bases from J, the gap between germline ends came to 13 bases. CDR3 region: CASSSALGIEAFF. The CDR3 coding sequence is TGTGCCAGCAGCTCCGCTCTTGGGATTGAAGCTTTCTTT.

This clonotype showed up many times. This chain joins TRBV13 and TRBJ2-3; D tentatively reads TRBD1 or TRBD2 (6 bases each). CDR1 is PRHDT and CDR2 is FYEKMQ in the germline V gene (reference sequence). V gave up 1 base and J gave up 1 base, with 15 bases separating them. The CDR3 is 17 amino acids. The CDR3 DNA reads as TGTGCCAGCAGCTTAGCGGTGGGGGCTAGCGGCACAGATACGCAGTATTTT. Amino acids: CASSLAVGASGTDTQYF.

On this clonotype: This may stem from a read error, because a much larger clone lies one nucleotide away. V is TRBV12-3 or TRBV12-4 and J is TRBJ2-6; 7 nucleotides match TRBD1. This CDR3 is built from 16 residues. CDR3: CASREQGPSEANVLTF. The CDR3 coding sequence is TGTGCCAGCAGAGAACAGGGGCCCTCTGAGGCCAACGTCCTGACTTTC.

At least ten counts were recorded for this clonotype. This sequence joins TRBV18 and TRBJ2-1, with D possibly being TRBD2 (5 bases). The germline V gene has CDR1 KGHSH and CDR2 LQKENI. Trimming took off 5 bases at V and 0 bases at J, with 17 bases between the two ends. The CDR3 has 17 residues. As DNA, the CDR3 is TGTGCCAGCTCAACAACGAGGGTATCCGGCTCCTACAATGAGCAGTTCTTC. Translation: CASSTTRVSGSYNEQFF.

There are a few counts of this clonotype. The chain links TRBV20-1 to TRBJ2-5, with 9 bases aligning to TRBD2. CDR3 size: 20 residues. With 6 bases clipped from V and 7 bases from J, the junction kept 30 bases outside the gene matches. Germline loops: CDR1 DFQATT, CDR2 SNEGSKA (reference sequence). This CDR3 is CSAAPPGLASAQDRKGTQYF. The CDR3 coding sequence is TGCAGTGCCGCTCCACCGGGACTAGCTTCTGCCCAGGACCGAAAGGGGACCCAGTACTTC.

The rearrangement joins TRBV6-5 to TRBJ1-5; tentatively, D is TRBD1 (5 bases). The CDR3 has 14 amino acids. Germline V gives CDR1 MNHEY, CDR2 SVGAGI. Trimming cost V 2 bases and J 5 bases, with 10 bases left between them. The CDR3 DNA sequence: TGTGCCAGCAGTTACCGGGACCGCCATCAGCCCCAGCATTTT. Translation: CASSYRDRHQPQHF.

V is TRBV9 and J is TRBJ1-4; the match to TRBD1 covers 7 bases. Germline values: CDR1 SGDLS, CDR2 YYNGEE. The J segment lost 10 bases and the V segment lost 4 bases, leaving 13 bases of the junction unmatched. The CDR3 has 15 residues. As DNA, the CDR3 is TGTGCCAGCAGCTCTCGGACAGGCCTAGGGGGAAAACTGTTTTTT. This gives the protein CASSSRTGLGGKLFF. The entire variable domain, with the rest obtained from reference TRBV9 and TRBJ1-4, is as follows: DSGVTQTPKHLITATGQRVTLRCSPRSGDLSVYWYQQSLDQGLQFLIQYYNGEERAKGNILERFSAQQFPDLHSELNLSSLELGDSALYFCASSSRTGLGGKLFFGSGTQLSVL.

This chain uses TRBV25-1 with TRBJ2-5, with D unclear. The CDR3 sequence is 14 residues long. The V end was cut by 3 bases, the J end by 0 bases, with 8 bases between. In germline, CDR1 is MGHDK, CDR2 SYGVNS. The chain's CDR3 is CASSERLNQETQYF. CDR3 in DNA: TGTGCCAGCAGTGAGAGGTTAAACCAAGAGACCCAGTACTTC.

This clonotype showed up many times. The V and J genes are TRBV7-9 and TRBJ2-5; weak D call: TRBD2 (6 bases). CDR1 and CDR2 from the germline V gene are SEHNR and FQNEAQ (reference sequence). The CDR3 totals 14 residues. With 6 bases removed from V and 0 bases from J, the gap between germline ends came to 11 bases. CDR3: CASRSGTYQETQYF. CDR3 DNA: TGTGCCAGCAGGTCCGGGACTTACCAAGAGACCCAGTACTTC. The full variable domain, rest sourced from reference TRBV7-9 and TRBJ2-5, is DTGVSQNPRHKITKRGQNVTFRCDPISEHNRLYWYRQTLGQGPEFLTYFQNEAQLEKSRLLSDRFSAERPKGSFSTLEIQRTEQGDSAMYLCASRSGTYQETQYFGPGTRLLVL.